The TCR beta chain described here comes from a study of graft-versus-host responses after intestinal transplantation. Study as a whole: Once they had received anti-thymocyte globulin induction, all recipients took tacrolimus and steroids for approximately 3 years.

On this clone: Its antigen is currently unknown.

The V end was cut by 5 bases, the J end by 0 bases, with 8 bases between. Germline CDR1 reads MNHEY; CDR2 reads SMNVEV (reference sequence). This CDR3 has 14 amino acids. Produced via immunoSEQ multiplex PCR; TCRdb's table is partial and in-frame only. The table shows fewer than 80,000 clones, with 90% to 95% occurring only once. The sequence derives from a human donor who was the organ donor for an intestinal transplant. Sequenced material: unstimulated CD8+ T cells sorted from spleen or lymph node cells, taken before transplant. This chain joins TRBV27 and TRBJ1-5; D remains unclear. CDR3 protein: CASSPYNSNQPQHF. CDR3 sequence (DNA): TGTGCCAGCAGTCCCTATAATAGCAATCAGCCCCAGCATTTT.